A selection of T cell receptor beta chains follows, all from one sample in a study of cytomegalovirus exposure and HLA in healthy donors. Data came from immunoSEQ multiplex PCR; TCRdb stores just in-frame clones and leaves some out. The sample includes some 190,000 clones, around four fifths seen only once; the top ten take around 1.5%. The source material was PBMCs. All receptors come from a man aged 18 to 29 in good health and CMV-seronegative. Each CDR3 is given with its conserved first and last residue. D genes are given only for firm matches. Not every row has a clone size; where given, it reads once, few, many or a size class.

d_gene | len | j_gene | abundance | v_gene | CDR3nt | CDR3aa
TRBD1 | 14 | TRBJ1-1 | NA | TRBV18 | TGTGCCAGCTCCGTACAGGGGGTGAACACTGAAGCTTTCTTT | CASSVQGVNTEAFF
NA | 17 | TRBJ1-5 | NA | TRBV18 | TGTGCCAGCTCACCCTTCGGGGGAGGCGGTAGCAATCAGCCCCAGCATTTT | CASSPFGGGGSNQPQHF
TRBD1 | 14 | TRBJ2-7 | NA | TRBV30 | TGTGCCTGGAGTAAAGGGACAGGGCCCTACGAGCAGTACTTC | CAWSKGTGPYEQYF
TRBD2 | 17 | TRBJ2-1 | once | TRBV15 | TGTGCCACCAGCAGAGATTCCGTAGGCAGCGGGGGGATGAGGAAGTTCTTC | CATSRDSVGSGGMRKFF
TRBD2 | 16 | TRBJ2-7 | once | TRBV11-3 | TGTGCCAGCAGCCACTCGAGACTAGCGGGTTATAACGAGCAGTACTTC | CASSHSRLAGYNEQYF
NA | 17 | TRBJ2-7 | NA | TRBV27 | TGTGCCAGCAGTCCCCGCAGAGCGACTAGTAAGTCCTACGAGCAGTACTTC | CASSPRRATSKSYEQYF
TRBD1 | 18 | TRBJ2-2 | few | TRBV7-7 | TGTGCTAGCAGCATACACCCCGGACAGGCCGAGGGAACCGGGGAGCTGTTTTTT | CASSIHPGQAEGTGELFF
NA | 16 | TRBJ2-7 | NA | TRBV9 | TGTGCCAGCAGCGTCTCGGAGGGGGCTCGGACCTACGAGCAGTACTTC | CASSVSEGARTYEQYF
TRBD1 | 15 | TRBJ1-1 | NA | TRBV18 | TGTGCCAGCTCACAAACTACGACAGGGAATAGTGAAGCTTTCTTT | CASSQTTTGNSEAFF
NA | 15 | TRBJ2-1 | NA | TRBV4-1 | TGCGCCAGCAGCCAAGAGGAACGGGTCCGGGTTGAGCAGTTCTTC | CASSQEERVRVEQFF
TRBD1 | 16 | TRBJ1-5 | NA | TRBV7-9 | TGTGCCAGCAGCTCGGGTGCGGGACAGGGCAATCAGCCCCAGCATTTT | CASSSGAGQGNQPQHF
NA | 14 | TRBJ2-7 | NA | TRBV2 | TGTGCCACTTCCCTCACAGGGATGGCCTACGAGCAGTACTTC | CATSLTGMAYEQYF
TRBD1 | 17 | TRBJ2-3 | few | TRBV12-5 | TGTGCTAGTGGTTTGGTGGACAGGGATGTTTTTACAGATACGCAGTATTTT | CASGLVDRDVFTDTQYF
TRBD2 | 17 | TRBJ2-7 | few | TRBV5-4 | TGTGCCAGCAGCTTTTATGGGGGACTAGCGGGAGTGGGGGAGCAGTACTTC | CASSFYGGLAGVGEQYF
NA | 14 | TRBJ1-5 | NA | TRBV10-3 | TGTGCCACCATGGGGAGGGATAGCAATCAGCCCCAGCATTTT | CATMGRDSNQPQHF
TRBD1 | 16 | TRBJ1-6 | NA | TRBV14 | TGTGCCAGCAGCCAACCGGGACAGGGGTATGATTCACCCCTCCACTTT | CASSQPGQGYDSPLHF
NA | 14 | TRBJ2-7 | NA | TRBV5-6 | TGTGCCAGCAGCTTGGCGGGGAGGTCCTACGAGCAGTACTTC | CASSLAGRSYEQYF
TRBD2 | 16 | TRBJ2-3 | NA | TRBV13 | TGTGCCAGCAGCATCCTCAGCGGGGGGCCCCCAGATACGCAGTATTTT | CASSILSGGPPDTQYF
NA | 13 | TRBJ1-5 | NA | TRBV6-5 | TGTGCCAGCAGTGCGCGGGGCAATCAGCCCCAGCATTTT | CASSARGNQPQHF
NA | 14 | TRBJ2-5 | NA | TRBV6-5 | TGTGCCAGCAGTTGGGGACAAGGGGAAGAGACCCAGTACTTC | CASSWGQGEETQYF
NA | 16 | TRBJ2-5 | NA | TRBV6-6 | TGTGCCAGCAACAACCTCGGTAGGAGGCACCAAGAGACCCAGTACTTC | CASNNLGRRHQETQYF
TRBD2 | 16 | TRBJ2-3 | NA | TRBV4-3 | TGCGCCAGCAGCCAAGGGGCAGCGGGGGGCGCAGATACGCAGTATTTT | CASSQGAAGGADTQYF
TRBD1 | 11 | TRBJ1-5 | NA | TRBV20-1 | TGCAGTGCTAGGGCTGGGACAGAGAGGCATTTT | CSARAGTERHF
TRBD1 | 16 | TRBJ1-3 | NA | TRBV4-1 | TGCGCCAGCAGCCATCCGACAGGGAACTCTGGAAACACCATATATTTT | CASSHPTGNSGNTIYF
NA | 12 | TRBJ2-7 | NA | TRBV7-8 | TGTGCCAGCAGCTTAGCGTTGAACGAGCAGTACTTC | CASSLALNEQYF
NA | 14 | TRBJ2-2 | NA | TRBV19 | TGTGCCAGTAGTATAGATCGAAGCGGCGGGGAGCTGTTTTTT | CASSIDRSGGELFF
TRBD2 | 17 | TRBJ2-1 | NA | TRBV5-6 | TGTGCCAGCAGCTGGGGAGGGGGGACTAGTCTCTCCAATGAGCAGTTCTTC | CASSWGGGTSLSNEQFF
NA | 14 | TRBJ2-7 | NA | TRBV5-4 | TGTGCCAGCAGCACCCTTGGAGGGGCGTACGAGCAGTACTTC | CASSTLGGAYEQYF
TRBD1 | 14 | TRBJ2-7 | NA | TRBV30 | TGTGCCTGGGGGACAGGGACTTTCTCCTACGAGCAGTACTTC | CAWGTGTFSYEQYF
NA | 17 | TRBJ2-7 | NA | TRBV4-3 | TGCGCCAGCAGCCAAGATAGGGCCGGGACTTTCTCCTACGAGCAGTACTTC | CASSQDRAGTFSYEQYF
TRBD2 | 15 | TRBJ2-7 | NA | TRBV6-6 | TGTGCCAGCAGTTACTCGACTAGCGGGGGGTACGAGCAGTACTTC | CASSYSTSGGYEQYF
TRBD2 | 20 | TRBJ2-2 | few | TRBV11-3 | TGTGCCAGCAGCTTAGCACTCGGACTAGCGGGAGGGCCCGGAGGCGGGGAGCTGTTTTTT | CASSLALGLAGGPGGGELFF
NA | 14 | TRBJ2-1 | NA | TRBV4-1 | TGCGCCAGCAGCCAAGAGGGCAGGGAAAAAATACAGTTCTTC | CASSQEGREKIQFF
NA | 13 | TRBJ2-4 | NA | TRBV25-1 | TGTGCCAGCAGTGCAGGGGACAAAAACATTCAGTACTTC | CASSAGDKNIQYF
TRBD1 | 17 | TRBJ2-1 | NA | TRBV7-2 | TGTGCCAGCAGCCCCCGCCCAAAAACCGGGACAGGGAAGGAGCAGTTCTTC | CASSPRPKTGTGKEQFF
TRBD1 | 15 | TRBJ1-2 | few | TRBV9 | TGTGCCAGCAGCGCCAGAGGGACAGGACGCTATGGCTACACCTTC | CASSARGTGRYGYTF
NA | 16 | TRBJ2-3 | NA | TRBV6-1 | TGTGCCAGCAGTGAACGGTGGAGGCCGACCACAGATACGCAGTATTTT | CASSERWRPTTDTQYF
NA | 11 | TRBJ2-2 | few | TRBV30 | TGTGCCTGGGGGCCCTCCGGGGAGCTGTTTTTT | CAWGPSGELFF
TRBD1 | 17 | TRBJ2-7 | NA | TRBV7-9 | TGTGCCAGCAGCTTAGGGGGCCTTAGACAGGGTCCGTACGAGCAGTACTTC | CASSLGGLRQGPYEQYF
TRBD2 | 16 | TRBJ2-2 | NA | TRBV7-6 | TGTGCCAGCAGCCGAAGCGGGAGTGGAATCACCGGGGAGCTGTTTTTT | CASSRSGSGITGELFF
TRBD2 | 16 | TRBJ2-5 | NA | TRBV19 | TGTGCCAGTAGTGCACAACCGGGACTAGCGGTGGAGACCCAGTACTTC | CASSAQPGLAVETQYF
TRBD2 | 19 | TRBJ2-5 | NA | TRBV12-5 | TGTGCTAGTGGTTTGGGACGGACTAGCGGGGGGACTGAACAAGAGACCCAGTACTTC | CASGLGRTSGGTEQETQYF
NA | 14 | TRBJ1-1 | few | TRBV7-2 | TGTGCCAGCAGCCGCGGGGGGGGACTCACTGAAGCTTTCTTT | CASSRGGGLTEAFF
TRBD2 | 17 | TRBJ2-3 | NA | TRBV7-7 | TGTGCTAGCAGCTACATTCTAGCGGGGGGGAGAACAGATACGCAGTATTTT | CASSYILAGGRTDTQYF
TRBD2 | 14 | TRBJ2-7 | NA | TRBV18 | TGTGCCAGCTCAAAAACTAGCGGGGGGTACGAGCAGTACTTC | CASSKTSGGYEQYF
NA | 14 | TRBJ2-5 | NA | TRBV9 | TGTGCCAGCAGCGTAGAGAGTAGTACAGAGACCCAGTACTTC | CASSVESSTETQYF
TRBD1 | 16 | TRBJ1-2 | once | TRBV30 | TGTGCCTGGAGGTTTGTCGTAGGACAGGGGTCGCATGGCTACACCTTC | CAWRFVVGQGSHGYTF